Listed here are 15 T cell receptor beta chains from one sample, sequenced in a study of blood T cells in healthy people across ages. Using a J-beta primer mix together with a sample-barcoded 5' primer, a second PCR was run for roughly 6 to 12 cycles. Each CDR3 protein is one row after TCRdb ran MiXCR on the 5' RACE reads. The table lists 800,000 to 1,000,000 distinct CDR3 sequences, around 48% of them singletons, with over 10% in the top ten. The source material was blood. These receptors all come from a man under 40 in good health.

The chain couples TRBV28 to TRBJ1-1; a possible D gene is TRBD1 (5 bases). V was trimmed by 6 bases and J by 2 bases, leaving 16 bases between them. The CDR3 length is 15 residues. Per germline, CDR1 MDHEN and CDR2 SYDVKM. CDR3 amino acids: CASSAGGSSNTEAFF. The CDR3 nucleotides are TGTGCCAGCAGCGCCGGGGGGTCATCAAACACTGAAGCTTTCTTT.

The chain employs TRBV20-1 and TRBJ2-5; 9 bases align to TRBD1. V lost 6 bases and J lost 4; bases outside the gene matches: 12. The CDR3 is 15 residues long. Germline CDR1 reads DFQATT; CDR2 reads SNEGSKA (reference sequence). Here the CDR3 DNA reads TGCAGTGCGCAAGCCTCGGACAGGGGATTAGAGACCCAGTACTTC. It yields the protein CSAQASDRGLETQYF.

V is TRBV9 and J is TRBJ2-6; TRBD1 is a possible D gene (5 bases). The CDR3 is 16 residues long. V gave up 4 bases and J gave up 1 base, with 12 bases separating them. Germline CDR1 reads SGDLS; CDR2 reads YYNGEE. This chain's CDR3 is CASSPTPGSGANVLTF. DNA for the CDR3: TGTGCCAGCAGCCCGACTCCAGGGTCTGGGGCCAACGTCCTGACTTTC.

There are a few counts of this clonotype. This rearrangement joins TRBV9 to TRBJ2-3; 8 nucleotides agree with TRBD1. V was pared by 0 bases and J by 9 bases, with 6 bases of the junction left unmatched. Germline loops: CDR1 SGDLS, CDR2 YYNGEE. The CDR3 is made up of 14 amino acids. CDR3 protein: CASSVARTGRTQYF. As DNA, the CDR3 is TGTGCCAGCAGCGTAGCCCGGACAGGGCGCACGCAGTATTTT.

CDR3 amino acids: CASSQDSNRGNEKLFF. The CDR3 DNA follows: TGTGCCAGCAGCCAAGATAGTAACAGGGGTAATGAAAAACTGTTTTTT. The V and J genes are TRBV3-1 and TRBJ1-4, with 7 bases lining up with TRBD1. The CDR3 has 16 residues. After removal of 0 bases from V and 4 bases from J, the junction contained 5 bases not matched to a gene. In germline, CDR1 is LGHDT, CDR2 YNNKEL (reference sequence).

This sequence joins TRBV7-9 and TRBJ2-7, with TRBD1 matching over 8 bases. CDR3 length: 16 residues. CDR1 SEHNR and CDR2 FQNEAQ come from the germline V gene (reference sequence). V lost 4 bases to trimming and J lost 2 bases; unmatched junction nucleotides: 10. Here the CDR3 reads CASSYPSDREAYEQYF. Here the CDR3 DNA reads TGTGCCAGCAGCTACCCATCGGACAGGGAGGCCTACGAGCAGTACTTC.

V usage is TRBV5-1 and J usage is TRBJ2-1; no reliable D call. Germline loops: CDR1 SGHRS, CDR2 YFSETQ. Deletions cut 3 bases from V and 6 bases from J, with 16 bases between. The CDR3 runs 15 residues. The CDR3 protein is CASSSVIATSNEQFF. Written as DNA, the CDR3 is TGCGCCAGCAGCTCCGTCATAGCCACGTCCAATGAGCAGTTCTTC.

This clonotype has more than one count but fewer than ten. The rearrangement joins TRBV7-2 to TRBJ2-3; 13 bases are shared with TRBD2. Germline V gene sequence: CDR1 SGHTA, CDR2 FQGNSA. V was pared by 5 bases and J by 2 bases, with 7 bases of the junction left unmatched. The CDR3 covers 17 residues. CDR3 residues: CASSRGLAGEVTDTQYF. CDR3 nucleotides: TGTGCCAGCAGCCGAGGACTAGCGGGGGAGGTCACAGATACGCAGTATTTT.

The rearrangement uses TRBV5-1 and TRBJ2-1; TRBD2 aligns across 15 bases. Germline CDR1 reads SGHRS; CDR2 reads YFSETQ. J was trimmed by 8 bases and V by 5 bases; bases with no gene match: 8. CDR3 length: 16 residues. The CDR3 bases are TGCGCCAGCAGAAGGACTAGCGGGGGGGCCTTCGATGAGCAGTTCTTC. Protein product: CASRRTSGGAFDEQFF.

The rearrangement links TRBV14 to TRBJ2-5; 8 nucleotides agree with TRBD2. The CDR3 runs to 15 residues. Germline V gives CDR1 SGHDN, CDR2 FVKESK. Trimming took 1 base from V and 11 from J; bases not matched to a gene: 12. The CDR3 loop is CASSQVERGQNEQYF. DNA of the CDR3: TGTGCCAGCAGCCAAGTCGAGCGGGGGCAGAATGAGCAGTACTTC.

This clonotype is a singleton in its sample. The J gene is TRBJ1-2, the V gene TRBV2; 9 bases fit TRBD1. Germline V gives CDR1 SNHLY, CDR2 FYNNEI. Trimming took 3 bases from V and 4 from J; bases not matched to a gene: 6. This CDR3 region has 15 residues. The chain's CDR3 is CASSERGQGPYGYTF. DNA of the CDR3: TGTGCCAGCAGTGAGAGGGGACAGGGACCCTATGGCTACACCTTC.

The chain recombines TRBV10-3 with TRBJ1-4; D perhaps matches TRBD1 (6 bases). This CDR3 comprises 14 residues. Germline CDR1 reads ENHRY; CDR2 reads SYGVKD. V lost 4 bases to trimming and J lost 5 bases, with 11 bases between them. The CDR3 coding sequence is TGTGCCATCAGTGCGGGAGGGGGAAATGAAAAACTGTTTTTT. As protein: CAISAGGGNEKLFF.

The rearrangement links TRBV7-2 to TRBJ2-5; 8 bases fit TRBD2. V gave up 2 bases and J gave up 3 bases; unmatched junction bases: 5. Germline V gives CDR1 SGHTA, CDR2 FQGNSA. The CDR3 loop spans 15 amino acids. As DNA, the CDR3 is TGTGCCAGCAGCTTATTTGGGACTAGGGAAGAGACCCAGTACTTC. The encoded protein is CASSLFGTREETQYF. Based on the CDR3 plus reference TRBV7-2 and TRBJ2-5, the full variable domain is GAGVSQSPSNKVTEKGKDVELRCDPISGHTALYWYRQSLGQGLEFLIYFQGNSAPDKSGLPSDRFSAERTGGSVSTLTIQRTQQEDSAVYLCASSLFGTREETQYFGPGTRLLVL.

This sequence joins TRBV5-1 and TRBJ2-5; TRBD2 is a possible D gene (5 bases). This CDR3 region has 18 residues. The germline V gene encodes CDR1 SGHRS and CDR2 YFSETQ. V lost 4 bases, J lost 3 bases, and 25 bases lay in between. CDR3 bases: TGCGCCAGCAGCCCAGGACCACGAGTAAGAGCCGGGGAAGAGACCCAGTACTTC. Translation gives CASSPGPRVRAGEETQYF.

The CDR3 region has the DNA TGTGCCAGCAGCCAAAGGCAGGGCGACACAGATACGCAGTATTTT. It yields the protein CASSQRQGDTDTQYF. The J gene is TRBJ2-3, the V gene TRBV4-2, with D possibly being TRBD1 (5 bases). Germline CDR1 LGHNA, CDR2 YNFKEQ. This CDR3 is built from 15 residues. V lost 2 bases and J 2 bases, leaving 11 bases between the germline ends.